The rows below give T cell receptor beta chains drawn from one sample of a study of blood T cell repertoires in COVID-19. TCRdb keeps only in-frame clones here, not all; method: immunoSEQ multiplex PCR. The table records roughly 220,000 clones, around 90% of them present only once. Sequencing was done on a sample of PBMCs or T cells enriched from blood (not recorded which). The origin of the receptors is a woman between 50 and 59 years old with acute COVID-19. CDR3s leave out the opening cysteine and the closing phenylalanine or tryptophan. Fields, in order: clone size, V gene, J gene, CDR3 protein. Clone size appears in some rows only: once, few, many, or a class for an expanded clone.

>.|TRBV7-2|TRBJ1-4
ASSFAGEEKLF
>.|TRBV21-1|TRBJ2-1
ASSTDLADHHNEQF
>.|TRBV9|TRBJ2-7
ASSVADQRGALAEQY
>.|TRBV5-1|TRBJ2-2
ASSLGLAGANTGELF
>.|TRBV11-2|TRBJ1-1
ASSHVGQLMNTEAF
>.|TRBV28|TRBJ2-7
ASSLSAGLREQY
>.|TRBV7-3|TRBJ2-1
ASSLGLAGHNEQF
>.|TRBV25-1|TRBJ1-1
ASTKARGCTEAF
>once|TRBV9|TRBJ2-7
ASSVMTDSYEQY
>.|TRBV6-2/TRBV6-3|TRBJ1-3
ASRPPGQIISGNTIY
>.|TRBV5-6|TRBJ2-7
ASSLYGDYEQY
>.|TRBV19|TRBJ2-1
ASSNRGAYYNEQF
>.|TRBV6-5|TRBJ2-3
ASSYWRGDTQY
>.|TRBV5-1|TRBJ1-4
ASIQGTGFLNEKLF
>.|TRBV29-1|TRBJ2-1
SVVPWQREGMRNEQF
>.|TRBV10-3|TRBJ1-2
AISYDRPQSGYT
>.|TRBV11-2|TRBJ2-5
ASSFLVETQY
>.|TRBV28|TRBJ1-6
ASGDRVFNSPLH
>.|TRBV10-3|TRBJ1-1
AISFSGTGGASPF
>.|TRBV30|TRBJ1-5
AWSVGSGSRNQPQH
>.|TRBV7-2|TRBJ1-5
ASRDRGGNQPQH
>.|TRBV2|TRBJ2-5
ASSDRGETQY
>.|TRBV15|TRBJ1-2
ATSRTGTSNYGYT